This T cell receptor (beta chain) is from a study of CD8 T cells in ankylosing spondylitis. This clonotype has more than one count but fewer than ten. Its matching antigen is unknown. Whole-study results and caveats: Apparently characteristic of ankylosing spondylitis blood was a TCR beta motif (under ten highly homologous variants). Before this, some motif variants had been reported in reactive arthritis synovial fluid and blood. Disease-linked clones reportedly showed significant enrichment in matched ankylosing spondylitis synovial fluid.

Quantitative barcoded 5'-RACE was used to prepare TCR beta libraries. Each CDR3 protein gets one entry after TCRdb re-called the 5' RACE reads with MiXCR. The repertoire includes about 800,000 distinct CDR3 sequences, roughly 10% of them detected once, and approximately 0.51% sits in the top ten. CDR1 is MNHNS, CDR2 SASEGT, per germline. Trimming cost V 4 bases and J 5 bases, with 9 bases left between them. There are 14 residues in the CDR3. This sequence was found in a male donor with ankylosing spondylitis. Sequenced: blood, either unsorted or a sorted T cell fraction (not recorded which). This chain uses TRBV6-1 with TRBJ2-6; a possible D gene is TRBD1 (5 bases). The CDR3 region has the DNA TGTGCCAGCAGTGCAGGGTCCTGGGCCAACGTCCTGACTTTC. Residues: CASSAGSWANVLTF.